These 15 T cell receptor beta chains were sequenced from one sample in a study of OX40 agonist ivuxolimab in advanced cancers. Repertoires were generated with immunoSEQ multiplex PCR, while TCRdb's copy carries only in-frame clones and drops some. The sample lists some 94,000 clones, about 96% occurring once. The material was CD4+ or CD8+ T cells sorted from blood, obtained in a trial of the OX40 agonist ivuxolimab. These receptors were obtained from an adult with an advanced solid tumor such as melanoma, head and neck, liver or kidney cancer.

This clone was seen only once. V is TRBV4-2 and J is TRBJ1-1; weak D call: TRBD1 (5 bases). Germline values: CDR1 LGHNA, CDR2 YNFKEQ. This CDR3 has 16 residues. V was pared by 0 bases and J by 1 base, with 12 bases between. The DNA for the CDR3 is TGTGCCAGCAGCCAAGATGTGAGACAGACGAACACTGAAGCTTTCTTT. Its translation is CASSQDVRQTNTEAFF.

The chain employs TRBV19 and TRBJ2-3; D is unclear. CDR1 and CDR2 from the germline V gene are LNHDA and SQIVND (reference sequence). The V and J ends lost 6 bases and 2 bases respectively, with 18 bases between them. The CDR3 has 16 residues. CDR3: CASSHPPAASTDTQYF. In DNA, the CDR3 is TGTGCCAGTAGCCATCCGCCCGCGGCCTCCACAGATACGCAGTATTTT.

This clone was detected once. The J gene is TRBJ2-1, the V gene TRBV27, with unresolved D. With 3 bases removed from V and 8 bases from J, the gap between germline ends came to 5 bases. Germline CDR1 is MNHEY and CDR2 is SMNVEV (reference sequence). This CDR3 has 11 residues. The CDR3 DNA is TGTGCCAGCAGTTTTCCCGATGAGCAGTTCTTC. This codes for CASSFPDEQFF.

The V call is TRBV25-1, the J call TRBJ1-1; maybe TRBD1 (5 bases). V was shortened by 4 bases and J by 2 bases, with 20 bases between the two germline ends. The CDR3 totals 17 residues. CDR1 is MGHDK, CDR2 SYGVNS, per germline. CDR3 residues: CASSGFKELGDNTEAFF. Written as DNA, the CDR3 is TGTGCCAGCAGTGGGTTTAAGGAGTTGGGGGATAACACTGAAGCTTTCTTT.

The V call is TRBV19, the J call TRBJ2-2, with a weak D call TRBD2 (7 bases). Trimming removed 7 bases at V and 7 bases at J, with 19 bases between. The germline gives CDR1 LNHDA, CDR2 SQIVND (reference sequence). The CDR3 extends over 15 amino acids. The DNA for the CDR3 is TGTGCCAGTACAATAGGGGGGAGGGCCGTCGGGGAGCTGTTTTTT. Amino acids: CASTIGGRAVGELFF.

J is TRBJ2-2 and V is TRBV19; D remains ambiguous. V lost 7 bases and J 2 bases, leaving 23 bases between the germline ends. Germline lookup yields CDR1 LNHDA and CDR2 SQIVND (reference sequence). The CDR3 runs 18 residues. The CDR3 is CASNLDPITAFNTGELFF. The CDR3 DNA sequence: TGTGCCAGTAACCTCGACCCGATCACTGCCTTTAACACCGGGGAGCTGTTTTTT.

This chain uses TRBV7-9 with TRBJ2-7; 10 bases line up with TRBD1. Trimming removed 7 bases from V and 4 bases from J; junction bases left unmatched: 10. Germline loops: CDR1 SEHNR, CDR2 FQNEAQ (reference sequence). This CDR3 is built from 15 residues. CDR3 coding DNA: TGTGCCAGCACCCCACCCCGGGACAGGGGTTACGAGCAGTACTTC. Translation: CASTPPRDRGYEQYF.

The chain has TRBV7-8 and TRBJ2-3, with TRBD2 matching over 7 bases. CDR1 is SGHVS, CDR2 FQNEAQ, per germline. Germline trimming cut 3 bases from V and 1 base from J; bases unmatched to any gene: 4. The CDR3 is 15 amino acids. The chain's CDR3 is CASSFQGGGTDTQYF. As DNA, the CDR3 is TGTGCCAGCAGCTTCCAGGGAGGGGGCACAGATACGCAGTATTTT.

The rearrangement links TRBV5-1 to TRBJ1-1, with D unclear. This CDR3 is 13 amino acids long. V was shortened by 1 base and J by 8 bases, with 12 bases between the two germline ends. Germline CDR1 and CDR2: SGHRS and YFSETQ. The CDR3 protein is CASSLIVPGEAFF. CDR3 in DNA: TGCGCCAGCAGCTTGATAGTTCCGGGAGAAGCTTTCTTT.

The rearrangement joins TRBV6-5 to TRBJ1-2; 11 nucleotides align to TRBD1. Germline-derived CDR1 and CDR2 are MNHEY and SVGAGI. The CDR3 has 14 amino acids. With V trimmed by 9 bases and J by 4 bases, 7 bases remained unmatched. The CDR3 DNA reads TGTGCCAGTTCTGGACAGGGGGCAGTCTATGGCTACACCTTC. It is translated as CASSGQGAVYGYTF.

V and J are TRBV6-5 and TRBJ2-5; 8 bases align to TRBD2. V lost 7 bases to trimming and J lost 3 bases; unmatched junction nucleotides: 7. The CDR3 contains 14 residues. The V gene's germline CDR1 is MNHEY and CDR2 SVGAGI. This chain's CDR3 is CASTPREGEETQYF. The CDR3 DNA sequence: TGTGCCAGCACCCCTCGGGAGGGTGAAGAGACCCAGTACTTC.

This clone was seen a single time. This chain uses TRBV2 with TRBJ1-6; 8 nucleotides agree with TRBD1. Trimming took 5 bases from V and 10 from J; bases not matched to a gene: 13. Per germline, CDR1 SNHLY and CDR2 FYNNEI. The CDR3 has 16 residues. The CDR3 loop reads CASSKGQDVFGSPLHF. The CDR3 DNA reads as TGTGCCAGCAGTAAGGGACAGGATGTTTTCGGCTCACCCCTCCACTTT.

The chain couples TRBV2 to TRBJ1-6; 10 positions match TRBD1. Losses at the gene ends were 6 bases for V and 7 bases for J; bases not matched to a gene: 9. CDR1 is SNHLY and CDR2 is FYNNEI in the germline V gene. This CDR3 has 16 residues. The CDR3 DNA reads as TGTGCCAGCAGGACCCAGACAGGGGGCACGAATTCACCCCTCCACTTT. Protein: CASRTQTGGTNSPLHF.

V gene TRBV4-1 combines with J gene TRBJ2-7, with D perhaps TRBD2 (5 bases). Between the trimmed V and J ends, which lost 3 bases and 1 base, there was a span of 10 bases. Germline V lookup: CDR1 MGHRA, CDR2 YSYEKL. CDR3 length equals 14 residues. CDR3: CASSQGTRSYEQYF. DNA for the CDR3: TGCGCCAGCAGCCAGGGTACTAGGTCCTACGAGCAGTACTTC.

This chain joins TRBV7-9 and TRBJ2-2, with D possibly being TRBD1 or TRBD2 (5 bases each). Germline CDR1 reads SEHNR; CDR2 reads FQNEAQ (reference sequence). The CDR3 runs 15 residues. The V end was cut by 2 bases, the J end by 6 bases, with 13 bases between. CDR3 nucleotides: TGTGCCAGCAGCTTACCTGAGGGGATTGCCGGGGAGCTGTTTTTT. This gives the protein CASSLPEGIAGELFF.